The 23 T cell receptor beta chains below come from one sample, sequenced in a study of T cells in Graves' hyperthyroidism and ophthalmopathy. RNA transcripts served as the template for amplifying TCR beta CDR3 regions. A set of HTBI primers served as the primers for a first-round RT-PCR of the TCR CDR3. TCRdb reprocessed the multiplex PCR reads with MiXCR, giving one entry per CDR3 protein. The table has 370,000 or so distinct CDR3 sequences, approximately 12% seen once; the top ten hold less than 25%. The sample taken for sequencing was blood. The receptors were gathered from a man between 25 and 39 years old with Graves' hyperthyroidism that later progressed to Graves' ophthalmopathy.

The V gene is TRBV5-1, the J gene TRBJ2-6, with D tentatively TRBD1 (5 bases). Per the germline V gene, CDR1 is SGHRS and CDR2 is YFSETQ. Trimming took 5 bases from V and 3 from J, leaving 12 bases between them. CDR3 length equals 15 residues. The CDR3 loop reads CASSTGGVGANVLTF. CDR3 coding DNA: TGCGCCAGCAGTACAGGTGGAGTTGGGGCCAACGTCCTGACTTTC.

This clonotype showed up just a few times. The rearrangement links TRBV3-1 to TRBJ2-1; 10 nucleotides line up with TRBD2. CDR3 size: 16 residues. V gave up 8 bases and J gave up 7 bases; unmatched junction bases: 14. The V gene's germline CDR1 is LGHDT and CDR2 YNNKEL (reference sequence). DNA of the CDR3: TGTGCCAGCCGGGGGGCCGGAGCGGGGGGGCCGAATGAGCAGTTCTTC. It is translated as CASRGAGAGGPNEQFF.

In this sample, this clonotype turned up many times. The J gene is TRBJ1-1, the V gene TRBV7-6; no definite D call. The V and J ends lost 11 bases and 5 bases respectively, with 15 bases between them. The CDR3 is 12 residues long. The V gene's germline CDR1 is SGHVS and CDR2 FNYEAQ. The CDR3 spells CASRGYGTEAFF. In nucleotides, the CDR3 is TGTGCCTCCCGGGGATACGGGACTGAAGCTTTCTTT.

This clonotype was picked up many times. The V call is TRBV7-6, the J call TRBJ1-4, with 7 positions matching TRBD1. Losses at the gene ends were 5 bases for V and 4 bases for J; bases not matched to a gene: 7. CDR1 is SGHVS, CDR2 FNYEAQ, per germline. This CDR3 has 15 amino acids. CDR3 region: CASSKQGHSNEKLFF. The CDR3 DNA is TGTGCCAGCAGCAAACAGGGGCACAGTAATGAAAAACTGTTTTTT.

The CDR3 nucleotides are TGTGCCAGTAGTGTGGCAGCCATCTCCTACGAGCAGTACTTC. Protein sequence: CASSVAAISYEQYF. This rearrangement joins TRBV19 to TRBJ2-7; D is unresolved. Germline V gene data show CDR1 as LNHDA and CDR2 as SQIVND (reference sequence). The CDR3 has 14 amino acids. The V gene lost 5 bases and the J gene lost 0 bases, with 11 bases spanning the gap.

V usage is TRBV5-1 and J usage is TRBJ1-5, with 7 bases lining up with TRBD1. Germline CDR1 is SGHRS and CDR2 is YFSETQ. V was pared by 4 bases and J by 8 bases, with 6 bases of the junction left unmatched. CDR3 size: 13 residues. In DNA, the CDR3 is TGCGCCAGCAGCCCGACAGGGCTTGAGCCCCAGCATTTT. Translated, it gives CASSPTGLEPQHF.

This clonotype was recorded many times. The chain is built from TRBV10-2 and TRBJ1-1; D perhaps matches TRBD1 (6 bases). V was clipped by 4 bases and J by 1 base, with 7 bases between them. There are 13 residues in the CDR3. Germline CDR1 WSHSY, CDR2 SAAADI. The CDR3 region is CASSGGQNTEAFF. DNA for the CDR3: TGCGCCAGCAGTGGGGGACAGAACACTGAAGCTTTCTTT.

The chain uses TRBV28 and TRBJ1-4; D is unresolved. Trimming shortened V by 0 bases and J by 7 bases, and 12 bases separated the two germline ends. Germline V gene lookup returns CDR1 MDHEN and CDR2 SYDVKM. The CDR3 contains 15 residues. The CDR3 DNA reads TGTGCCAGCAGTTTATGGCCCGAAGGTGGTGAAAAACTGTTTTTT. Translating it yields CASSLWPEGGEKLFF.

This clonotype was seen more than once but under ten times. The chain links TRBV4-1 to TRBJ2-1; 10 bases match TRBD2. The CDR3 sequence is 16 residues long. The V segment lost 5 bases and the J segment 4 bases; nucleotides outside the gene matches: 8. Germline CDR1 reads MGHRA; CDR2 reads YSYEKL. The DNA of the CDR3 is TGCGCCAGCAGCTCCCGGACTAGCGGCGCTTACAATGAGCAGTTCTTC. Its protein product is CASSSRTSGAYNEQFF.

The chain employs TRBV9 and TRBJ2-1; D is tentatively TRBD1 or TRBD2 (6 bases each). CDR1 is SGDLS, CDR2 YYNGEE, per germline. The ends were cut back, 1 base at V and 8 bases at J, with 10 bases in the middle. The CDR3 is 13 amino acids. CDR3: CASSVNGGYEQFF. Here the CDR3 DNA reads TGTGCCAGCAGCGTAAACGGGGGCTATGAGCAGTTCTTC.

The chain joins TRBV25-1 to TRBJ2-1; perhaps TRBD1 as D (5 bases). With 4 bases removed from V and 10 bases from J, the gap between germline ends came to 20 bases. The germline gives CDR1 MGHDK, CDR2 SYGVNS. The CDR3 spans 15 residues. This CDR3 is CASSVVGKGRYEQFF. DNA of the CDR3: TGTGCCAGCAGTGTGGTCGGCAAGGGGCGGTACGAGCAGTTCTTC.

This clonotype was counted a few times. Without the conserved terminal phenylalanine or tryptophan, this CDR3 likely stems from a read error. The chain carries TRBV20-1 and TRBJ2-2; D may correspond to TRBD1 or TRBD2 (5 bases each). V lost 5 bases, J lost 7 bases, and 17 bases lay in between. This CDR3 contains 14 residues. Germline V gene data show CDR1 as DFQATT and CDR2 as SNEGSKA (reference sequence). The CDR3 protein is CSASGDGWGGELFY. CDR3 DNA: TGCAGTGCTTCCGGGGACGGTTGGGGCGGGGAGCTGTTTTAT.

This clonotype was detected a few times. Germline is not matched at one junction end, which may reflect a read error. The rearrangement links TRBV6-1 to TRBJ1-2; D uncertain. The CDR3 extends over 15 amino acids. From germline, CDR1 is MNHNS and CDR2 SASEGT. The chain's CDR3 is CAGSPPTELTYGYTF. DNA of the CDR3: TGTGCCGGCAGCCCCCCCACAGAGCTTACGTATGGCTACACCTTC.

At least ten counts were recorded for this clonotype. The genes are TRBV28 and TRBJ1-3; tentative D call: TRBD1 (5 bases). V lost 7 bases to trimming and J lost 8 bases, with 15 bases between them. This CDR3 is 13 amino acids long. The germline gives CDR1 MDHEN, CDR2 SYDVKM. This CDR3 is CASKDSASDTIYF. The DNA of the CDR3 is TGTGCCAGCAAAGACAGTGCCTCTGACACCATATATTTT.

The chain couples TRBV4-1 to TRBJ2-1, with TRBD2 matching 8 bases. Per germline, CDR1 MGHRA and CDR2 YSYEKL. The CDR3 spans 20 residues. J was trimmed by 0 bases and V by 0 bases; bases with no gene match: 13. The chain's CDR3 is CASSQEGPPAGASSYNEQFF. Written as DNA, the CDR3 is TGCGCCAGCAGCCAAGAAGGGCCCCCAGCGGGGGCGAGCTCCTACAATGAGCAGTTCTTC.

This clonotype was seen a few times. For the CDR3, the DNA is TGCGCCAGCAGCCAAGACGGACGGATCACAGATACGCAGTATTTT. It translates to CASSQDGRITDTQYF. The V and J genes are TRBV4-1 and TRBJ2-3; D unclear. Trimming stripped 0 bases from V and 2 bases from J, with 9 bases between. CDR3 length: 15 residues. Looked up from germline, CDR1 is MGHRA and CDR2 is YSYEKL.

In this sample, this clonotype turned up a few times. J is TRBJ2-2 and V is TRBV6-1, with 8 bases aligning to TRBD1. CDR3 length: 15 amino acids. From germline, CDR1 is MNHNS and CDR2 SASEGT. Trimming at V came to 6 bases and at J to 4 bases, leaving 7 bases not matched to a gene. This chain's CDR3 is CASRTQGVLTGELFF. CDR3 in DNA: TGTGCCAGCAGAACACAGGGGGTCCTCACCGGGGAGCTGTTTTTT.

J is TRBJ2-6 and V is TRBV12-3 or TRBV12-4; D might be TRBD1 (6 bases). CDR3 length: 18 residues. V lost 4 bases and J 2 bases, leaving 18 bases between the germline ends. In DNA form, the CDR3 reads TGTGCCAGCAGTTCACGACAGGCTCTTTGGACTGGGGCCAACGTCCTGACTTTC. It specifies CASSSRQALWTGANVLTF.

This clonotype was counted ten times or more. CDR3 in DNA: TGCAGTGCTAGAACCTGGGGCAATCAGCCCCAGCATTTT. Translation gives CSARTWGNQPQHF. The chain employs TRBV20-1 and TRBJ1-5; D uncertain. Trimming removed 2 bases at V and 2 bases at J, with 7 bases between. Germline assignment: CDR1 DFQATT and CDR2 SNEGSKA (reference sequence). The CDR3 runs 13 residues.

This clonotype was detected a few times. The chain links TRBV20-1 to TRBJ2-1; perhaps TRBD2 as D (7 bases). The ends were cut back, 3 bases at V and 0 bases at J, with 9 bases in the middle. Looked up from germline, CDR1 is DFQATT and CDR2 is SNEGSKA (reference sequence). The CDR3 has 14 amino acids. CDR3 DNA sequence: TGCAGTGCTAGTAGGGGGGGCTCCTACAATGAGCAGTTCTTC. This translates into CSASRGGSYNEQFF.

This clonotype has just a few counts. The chain joins TRBV13 to TRBJ1-1; D possibly corresponds to TRBD1 (5 bases). Per the germline V gene, CDR1 is PRHDT and CDR2 is FYEKMQ (reference sequence). The CDR3 has 13 amino acids. With 1 base removed from V and 4 bases from J, the gap between germline ends came to 7 bases. This chain's CDR3 is CASSLAGITEAFF. The CDR3 nucleotides are TGTGCCAGCAGCTTAGCAGGGATCACTGAAGCTTTCTTT.

This clonotype was detected a few times. This rearrangement joins TRBV6-2 or TRBV6-3 to TRBJ1-2, with D possibly matching TRBD1 (5 bases). CDR3 length: 16 amino acids. Germline V gene sequence: CDR1 MNHEY, CDR2 SVGEGT. Trimming stripped 2 bases from V and 5 bases from J, with 18 bases between. CDR3 nucleotides: TGTGCCAGCAGTTACGAAGGTTCGAGGGGAAAATATGGCTACACCTTC. This translates into CASSYEGSRGKYGYTF.

The V call is TRBV5-8, the J call TRBJ2-7; maybe TRBD1 (5 bases). This CDR3 spans 12 amino acids. Germline CDR1 is SGHTS and CDR2 is YDEGEE. The V gene lost 7 bases and the J gene lost 3 bases, with 11 bases spanning the gap. The CDR3 nucleotides read TGTGCCAGCCTCGAAAGGGGCTACGAGCAGTACTTC. Its protein is CASLERGYEQYF.